The next 32 T cell receptor beta chains were all read from a single sample in a study of T cells in Graves' hyperthyroidism and ophthalmopathy. What was amplified from RNA transcripts were TCR beta CDR3 regions. With the HTBI primer set, the TCR CDR3 went through a first round of RT-PCR. TCRdb re-analysed the multiplex PCR reads in MiXCR, keeping a single row per CDR3 protein. Among 650,000 to 700,000 distinct CDR3 sequences listed, 17% were seen once. The sequenced material came from blood. The receptors were gathered from a man in his fifties with Graves' hyperthyroidism.

This clonotype was seen ten or more times. The chain combines TRBV7-2 with TRBJ2-3; D is uncertain. V lost 5 bases to trimming and J lost 6 bases, with 9 bases between them. The CDR3 is 12 amino acids. Germline assignment: CDR1 SGHTA and CDR2 FQGNSA. In nucleotides, the CDR3 is TGTGCCAGCAGCCGTGACGGGGATACGCAGTATTTT. Translating gives CASSRDGDTQYF.

The table lists this clonotype with many counts. The V and J genes are TRBV2 and TRBJ2-7; D may be TRBD2 (6 bases). The CDR3 is 14 residues long. Per the germline V gene, CDR1 is SNHLY and CDR2 is FYNNEI. Trimming pared 5 bases from V and 7 bases from J, leaving 18 bases between. The CDR3 here is CASSQRRGSREQYF. The CDR3 DNA is TGTGCCAGCAGTCAACGTCGGGGGTCTCGGGAGCAGTACTTC.

The chain uses TRBV11-2 and TRBJ1-3; no definite D call. V lost 5 bases and J 8 bases, leaving 16 bases between the germline ends. The CDR3 has 14 residues. Germline V gene sequence: CDR1 SGHAT, CDR2 FQNNGV. Written as DNA, the CDR3 is TGTGCCAGCAGCCCCCCGGGAGTTGTACACACCATATATTTT. Encoded protein: CASSPPGVVHTIYF.

This clonotype appeared many times. The rearrangement links TRBV4-3 to TRBJ2-3; D ambiguous. Germline CDR1 LGHNA, CDR2 YSLEER. Trimming pared 0 bases from V and 0 bases from J, leaving 10 bases between. The CDR3 consists of 16 residues. CDR3 sequence (DNA): TGCGCCAGCAGCCAAGAGATAGGGATAAGCACAGATACGCAGTATTTT. Its protein is CASSQEIGISTDTQYF.

The J gene is TRBJ1-4, the V gene TRBV24-1; 9 nucleotides line up with TRBD1. CDR1 and CDR2 (germline): KGHDR, SFDVKD. The CDR3 has 15 amino acids. V trimming: 4 bases; J trimming: 6 bases; junction bases outside the gene matches: 5. CDR3 in DNA: TGTGCCACCAGTGACTCCGGGACAGGGTATGAAAAACTGTTTTTT. Translated: CATSDSGTGYEKLFF.

The sample holds many counts of this clonotype. V is TRBV15 and J is TRBJ2-1; 8 nucleotides line up with TRBD1. Losses at the gene ends were 1 base for V and 0 bases for J; bases not matched to a gene: 8. CDR3 size: 18 residues. Germline V gene data show CDR1 as LNHNV and CDR2 as YYDKDF (reference sequence). The CDR3 bases are TGTGCCACCAGCAGAGTACAGTTCACAGGGGGCTCCTACAATGAGCAGTTCTTC. Residues: CATSRVQFTGGSYNEQFF.

This clonotype appeared a few times. The J gene is TRBJ1-1, the V gene TRBV9; no definite D call. V lost 3 bases and J lost 1, with 16 bases in between. Germline V lookup: CDR1 SGDLS, CDR2 YYNGEE. The CDR3 consists of 16 residues. The CDR3 coding sequence is TGTGCCAGCAGCGGAGGGAGTTCAGTTAGGAACACTGAAGCTTTCTTT. Protein: CASSGGSSVRNTEAFF.

In its sample, this clonotype was seen many times. V and J are TRBV7-3 and TRBJ1-1, with TRBD1 as a possible D gene (6 bases). The germline V and J ends were trimmed by 4 bases and 5 bases, with 11 bases remaining between them. The CDR3 is 13 amino acids. Germline CDR1 reads SGHTA; CDR2 reads FQGTGA. Here the CDR3 reads CASSWTAGTEAFF. CDR3 in DNA: TGTGCCAGCAGCTGGACAGCGGGGACTGAAGCTTTCTTT.

This clonotype was counted many times. The gene calls are TRBV30 and TRBJ1-1; D is ambiguous. Germline V gene data show CDR1 as GTSNPN and CDR2 as SVGIG (reference sequence). This CDR3 is built from 11 residues. Trimming pared 4 bases from V and 0 bases from J, leaving 3 bases between. Written as DNA, the CDR3 is TGTGCCTGGAACATGAACACTGAAGCTTTCTTT. Residues: CAWNMNTEAFF.

This clonotype was observed many times. This chain links TRBV27 with TRBJ1-6; D might be TRBD1 (6 bases). CDR1 and CDR2 (germline): MNHEY, SMNVEV (reference sequence). The CDR3 runs 17 residues. The germline V and J ends were trimmed by 4 bases and 0 bases, with 13 bases remaining between them. The CDR3 reads CASSSWGAGSYNSPLHF. CDR3 nucleotides: TGTGCCAGCAGTTCTTGGGGGGCAGGCTCCTATAATTCACCCCTCCACTTT.

J is TRBJ2-7 and V is TRBV2; D is undetermined. In germline, CDR1 is SNHLY, CDR2 FYNNEI. Trimming stripped 2 bases from V and 1 base from J, with 12 bases between. The CDR3 runs 15 residues. CDR3 sequence reads: CASSELQAKSYEQYF. The CDR3 DNA follows: TGTGCCAGCAGTGAATTGCAGGCGAAATCCTACGAGCAGTACTTC.

The table lists this clonotype with many counts. The chain uses TRBV14 and TRBJ2-7; 11 bases agree with TRBD2. This CDR3 has 15 amino acids. Germline V gene lookup returns CDR1 SGHDN and CDR2 FVKESK. The V and J ends lost 5 bases and 0 bases, in that order; junction bases with no gene match: 3. The CDR3 DNA is TGTGCCAGCAGCACGACTAGCGGGGTCTCCTACGAGCAGTACTTC. It translates to CASSTTSGVSYEQYF.

This clonotype was picked up a small number of times. V gene TRBV9 combines with J gene TRBJ2-3; 11 nucleotides align to TRBD1. This CDR3 spans 16 amino acids. Germline values: CDR1 SGDLS, CDR2 YYNGEE. V gave up 0 bases and J gave up 5 bases; unmatched junction bases: 5. The CDR3 DNA is TGTGCCAGCAGCGTAGACGGACAGGGGGCTGGAGATACGCAGTATTTT. It yields the protein CASSVDGQGAGDTQYF.

This clonotype was counted ten times or more. V and J are TRBV12-3 or TRBV12-4 and TRBJ1-4; possibly TRBD1 for D (5 bases). This CDR3 spans 18 amino acids. The V end lost 4 bases, the J end lost 4 bases, and 22 bases lay between the germline ends. CDR3 in amino acids: CASSSGTDSPKFNEKLFF. CDR3 bases: TGTGCCAGCAGTTCCGGGACGGACTCCCCTAAGTTTAATGAAAAACTGTTTTTT.

This clonotype was seen many times. The genes are TRBV2 and TRBJ2-5; D gene uncertain. The germline V and J ends were trimmed by 8 bases and 5 bases, with 15 bases remaining between them. Per germline, CDR1 SNHLY and CDR2 FYNNEI. This CDR3 comprises 13 residues. CDR3 protein: CASSPLMRETQYF. The CDR3, as DNA: TGTGCCAGCTCCCCACTTATGCGGGAGACCCAGTACTTC.

This clonotype was detected a few times. The chain combines TRBV24-1 with TRBJ2-3, with 15 positions matching TRBD2. Per germline, CDR1 KGHDR and CDR2 SFDVKD. Trimming took 3 bases from V and 2 from J; bases not matched to a gene: 5. This CDR3 comprises 18 residues. CDR3 amino acids: CATSDPWTSGRATDTQYF. The DNA for the CDR3 is TGTGCCACCAGTGATCCCTGGACTAGCGGGAGGGCCACAGATACGCAGTATTTT.

This clonotype was detected many times. The CDR3, as DNA: TGTGCCAGCAGTTTTCCCAACAGCGGGAGGCCCTACAATGAGCAGTTCTTC. Its translation is CASSFPNSGRPYNEQFF. This chain joins TRBV27 and TRBJ2-1; TRBD2 aligns across 9 bases. J gave up 2 bases and V 3 bases, and 8 bases lay outside the gene matches. The length of the CDR3 is 17 residues. The germline gives CDR1 MNHEY, CDR2 SMNVEV (reference sequence).

The chain joins TRBV10-3 to TRBJ2-2; no firm D call. Germline loops: CDR1 ENHRY, CDR2 SYGVKD. V shed 6 bases and J shed 1 base, with 15 bases lying between them. This CDR3 contains 16 residues. CDR3 sequence: CAIRTTFGVNTGELFF. In nucleotides, the CDR3 is TGTGCCATCAGGACAACATTCGGAGTGAACACCGGGGAGCTGTTTTTT.

The chain carries TRBV4-3 and TRBJ2-3; D uncertain. V lost 1 base, J lost 5 bases, and 10 bases lay in between. Per germline, CDR1 LGHNA and CDR2 YSLEER. This CDR3 has 14 amino acids. The CDR3 loop reads CASSQGLEIDTQYF. CDR3 DNA: TGCGCCAGCAGCCAAGGGCTAGAGATAGATACGCAGTATTTT.

A few counts support this clonotype. The V gene is TRBV20-1, the J gene TRBJ2-3, with D hard to call. From germline, CDR1 is DFQATT and CDR2 SNEGSKA (reference sequence). Deletions cut 5 bases from V and 0 bases from J, with 12 bases between. CDR3 length equals 14 residues. This CDR3 reads CSAFGNPSTDTQYF. In nucleotides, the CDR3 is TGCAGTGCTTTCGGAAACCCAAGCACAGATACGCAGTATTTT.

The genes are TRBV9 and TRBJ2-2; 9 nucleotides line up with TRBD1. Per the germline V gene, CDR1 is SGDLS and CDR2 is YYNGEE. This CDR3 has 15 residues. After removal of 3 bases from V and 5 bases from J, the junction contained 5 bases not matched to a gene. The CDR3 DNA follows: TGTGCCAGCAGCGAGGGGACAGGGTGGACCGGGGAGCTGTTTTTT. It codes for CASSEGTGWTGELFF.

V is TRBV6-2 or TRBV6-3 and J is TRBJ2-1; D possibly corresponds to TRBD2 (6 bases). This CDR3 is 14 amino acids long. With 4 bases removed from V and 10 bases from J, the gap between germline ends came to 17 bases. Germline loops: CDR1 MNHEY, CDR2 SVGEGT. This chain's CDR3 is CASSSGTFWGEQFF. Here the CDR3 DNA reads TGTGCCAGCAGTTCCGGGACTTTTTGGGGGGAGCAGTTCTTC.

This clonotype was seen at least ten times. The chain has TRBV6-2 or TRBV6-3 and TRBJ1-4; D not resolved. The germline V and J ends were trimmed by 2 bases and 5 bases, with 6 bases remaining between them. This CDR3 is 13 amino acids long. Germline CDR1 MNHEY, CDR2 SVGEGT. CDR3 sequence reads: CASSYEGNEKLFF. The CDR3 DNA sequence: TGTGCCAGCAGTTACGAGGGAAATGAAAAACTGTTTTTT.

This clonotype was observed many times. The rearrangement uses TRBV27 and TRBJ2-1; 9 nucleotides match TRBD2. V shed 1 base, J shed 6 bases, and the junction held 4 bases outside the gene matches. The CDR3 covers 15 residues. Germline V lookup: CDR1 MNHEY, CDR2 SMNVEV (reference sequence). CDR3 nucleotides: TGTGCCAGCAGTTTATTCGCTAGCGGGATCAATGAGCAGTTCTTC. Its protein is CASSLFASGINEQFF.

This clonotype was recorded many times. CDR3 nucleotides: TGTGCCAGCATCCCCCGGGGGGGGACCTCGGGGGAGCAGTACTTC. Translated, it gives CASIPRGGTSGEQYF. The gene calls are TRBV6-2 or TRBV6-3 and TRBJ2-7; 8 bases map to TRBD2. Germline CDR1 MNHEY, CDR2 SVGEGT. V was clipped by 7 bases and J by 7 bases; unmatched bases: 15. CDR3 length: 15 residues.

This clonotype was detected many times. The chain carries TRBV6-1 and TRBJ2-7; 12 nucleotides match TRBD2. CDR3 length equals 15 residues. The V gene's germline CDR1 is MNHNS and CDR2 SASEGT. The junction had 6 bases not matched to a gene; V was cut back by 6 bases and J by 3 bases. CDR3 region: CASSLLAGGGYEQYF. The CDR3 bases are TGTGCCAGCAGCCTTCTAGCGGGAGGGGGCTACGAGCAGTACTTC.

This clonotype has more than one count but fewer than ten. The chain employs TRBV6-5 and TRBJ2-6; no clear D. With 0 bases removed from V and 2 bases from J, the gap between germline ends came to 14 bases. Germline values: CDR1 MNHEY, CDR2 SVGAGI. CDR3 length: 18 residues. CDR3 loop: CASSYSSRRHPGANVLTF. The CDR3 region has the DNA TGTGCCAGCAGTTACTCGAGTCGGCGGCACCCTGGGGCCAACGTCCTGACTTTC.

This clonotype was picked up a small number of times. This chain uses TRBV10-3 with TRBJ1-5; D ambiguous. CDR1 is ENHRY and CDR2 is SYGVKD in the germline V gene. The CDR3 runs 16 residues. Trimming removed 1 base at V and 7 bases at J, with 17 bases between. CDR3 protein: CAISEYNKGQQQPQHF. The CDR3 DNA is TGTGCCATCAGTGAGTACAATAAGGGTCAACAGCAGCCCCAGCATTTT.

This clonotype has a handful of counts. The V gene is TRBV7-2, the J gene TRBJ2-1, with D perhaps matching TRBD1 (7 bases). The germline V and J ends were trimmed by 2 bases and 4 bases, with 12 bases remaining between them. CDR1 SGHTA and CDR2 FQGNSA come from the germline V gene. This CDR3 spans 15 amino acids. The CDR3 DNA reads TGTGCCAGCAGCTTACGACAGGGAGGTTACAATGAGCAGTTCTTC. Its protein product is CASSLRQGGYNEQFF.

The chain combines TRBV4-2 with TRBJ2-2, with 7 bases matching TRBD2. Germline V gives CDR1 LGHNA, CDR2 YNFKEQ. The CDR3 sequence is 15 residues long. Trimming removed 1 base from V and 6 bases from J; junction bases left unmatched: 5. The CDR3 reads CASSQAGGRAGELFF. The CDR3, as DNA: TGTGCCAGCAGCCAAGCGGGGGGTAGGGCCGGGGAGCTGTTTTTT.

This clonotype showed up many times. The J gene is TRBJ2-7, the V gene TRBV30, with 8 bases fitting TRBD1. V trimming: 1 base; J trimming: 2 bases; junction bases outside the gene matches: 4. The CDR3 runs 14 residues. CDR1 and CDR2 from the germline V gene are GTSNPN and SVGIG (reference sequence). The CDR3 sequence is CAWSGGQETYEQYF. The CDR3 DNA is TGTGCCTGGAGTGGGGGACAGGAGACCTACGAGCAGTACTTC.

In its sample, this clonotype was seen a few times. The rearrangement uses TRBV7-2 and TRBJ1-2; a weak D match, TRBD1 (5 bases). The CDR3 is 14 residues long. V was clipped by 5 bases and J by 1 base, with 11 bases between them. CDR1 SGHTA and CDR2 FQGNSA come from the germline V gene. The chain's CDR3 is CASSPGVVNYGYTF. Written as DNA, the CDR3 is TGTGCCAGCAGCCCGGGGGTCGTTAACTATGGCTACACCTTC.